The clone carrying this T cell receptor (beta chain) was seen many times. Its antigen is undetermined. The germline V gene has CDR1 LNHDA and CDR2 SQIVND (reference sequence). V was cut by 5 bases and J by 7 bases, with 6 bases left in between. The CDR3 is 12 residues long. These data originate in a study of regulatory T cells in long-lasting Graves disease. In building TCR beta libraries, iRepertoire HTBI primers were used together with Arm-PCR of CDR3 regions. Per the original data handling: Spanning all samples, the identified segments comprised approximately 57 TRBV and around 13 TRBJ. From the multiplex PCR reads, TCRdb called clonotypes with MiXCR, one entry per CDR3 protein. None of the V and J calls come from the authors' own analysis; TCRdb made them. The sample holds 360,000 or so distinct CDR3 sequences; roughly 25% are singletons and the top ten take approximately 30%. Indicated time point: persistent/refractory GD, antithyroid drugs over 5 years with positive TRAb. PBMC RNA was the source of the TCR library.

Study-wide results and limits: TCR diversity was lower in persistent Graves' patients (versus newly diagnosed ones). TRBV28, TRBJ1-2 and TRBJ2-5 were segments that persistent disease favored.

J is TRBJ1-6 and V is TRBV19, with D unclear. The input for sequencing was peripheral blood mononuclear cells (PBMCs), taken when the disease was refractory, from a patient treated with antithyroid drugs. This TCR was recovered from a middle-aged woman with Graves disease. The CDR3 DNA reads as TGTGCCAGTAGTCTCTGGAATTCACCCCTCCACTTT. Residues: CASSLWNSPLHF.